What follows is one T cell receptor beta chain and its context. This clone was seen a single time. There is no known antigen for this receptor. Per-nucleotide qualities are absent, and no much larger clonotype sits a single base away. Donors formed part of the validation cohort, which comprised about 130 subjects and was distinct from the first cohort of some 700 subjects. This specimen belongs to a study of cytomegalovirus exposure and HLA in healthy donors (dated by TCRdb to the late 2010s). As for the study more broadly: According to a later analysis, the roughly 130 validation repertoires were produced on the same platform as the 700 or so repertoires of the first cohort. To predict cytomegalovirus infection status, the study brought together high-throughput TCR immunosequencing, statistical association of individual TCRs with disease status, and machine learning. The study was designed to test whether signatures of past pathogen exposure could be identified by cataloging public T cell receptors. Besides the first cohort of under 700 subjects, a separate validation cohort made up of 120 different subjects was used. What the work shows at the level of the full study, not this receptor alone: The classifier was reported to diagnose cytomegalovirus status with high specificity and sensitivity in both the original and validation cohorts. The authors suggested that the approach could potentially be generalized to other disease states and immunological phenotypes. Across donors, most TCR sequences were observed very rarely, whereas some public TCRs were present in many individuals. In the study, around 160 TCR beta chains were listed as associated with cytomegalovirus. A few of the identified cytomegalovirus-associated TCR beta chains were confirmed in vitro to be specific for cytomegalovirus antigens. In a later analysis, TCRs clustered in the first cohort were found to also tend to co-occur in the roughly 120 validation repertoires, with 90% to 95% of cluster scores above 0. All 120 or so repertoires were used to score co-occurrence in the validation cohort in a later analysis, because that analysis had no HLA typing for the cohort.

The germline V gene gives CDR1 as SGHDT and CDR2 as YYEEEE. Spanning cysteine to phenylalanine, the CDR3 consists of 14 amino acids. Of the read, only the CDR3 DNA is kept; its 42 bases are in frame from base 1. V is clipped by 5 bases and J by 4 bases, and the sequence between their germline boundaries is 12 bases long. Libraries were built with the immunoSEQ multiplex PCR assay. As for the original processing: A statistical classification framework was built to diagnose cytomegalovirus status from the catalog of TCR beta chain sequences. In TCRdb, the immuneACCESS table is reduced to in-frame sequences with V and J assigned. These tables do not hold every clone; where another copy was compared, an unresolved V gene accounts for under half, and the others remain unexplained. V and J calls and clone size are given by that table; D and trimming were obtained from the DNA. This sample has 85,000 to 95,000 clones in its table, and around 96% of those were observed once. Clones ranked in the top ten supply less than 0.8% of the sample.

The receptor comes from a man in his late teens or twenties in good health and CMV-seronegative. This receptor chain uses TRBV5-6 and TRBJ2-2; TRBD2 could be the D gene, as 5 bases match. The material sequenced was PBMCs. DNA sequence: TGTGCCAGCAGACCGTGGAGGTCCACCGGGGAGCTGTTTTTT. Translated, it reads CASRPWRSTGELFF.